The 2 T cell receptor beta chains below come from one sample, sequenced in a study of blood T cell repertoires in COVID-19. Sequencing used immunoSEQ multiplex PCR; TCRdb keeps in-frame clones, though not all of them. The sample includes about 110,000 clones, approximately 88% of them seen just once. The sample consisted of peripheral blood. The source is a human donor in a cohort sampled during active COVID-19.

This clone was seen once. The chain employs TRBV27 and TRBJ2-3; perhaps TRBD2 as D (6 bases). There are 16 residues in the CDR3. Deletions cut 2 bases from V and 5 bases from J, with 17 bases between. CDR1 is MNHEY, CDR2 SMNVEV, per germline (reference sequence). The DNA of the CDR3 is TGTGCCAGCAGTTTAATGGTTGGGACTGGAGGAGATACGCAGTATTTT. Amino acid sequence: CASSLMVGTGGDTQYF.

This clone was seen a few times. The chain recombines TRBV7-9 with TRBJ1-6, with D unresolved. The CDR3 totals 12 residues. V lost 2 bases and J 8 bases, leaving 4 bases between the germline ends. Per the germline V gene, CDR1 is SEHNR and CDR2 is FQNEAQ (reference sequence). The CDR3 nucleotides are TGTGCCAGCAGCTTACCTGATTCACCCCTCCACTTT. It encodes CASSLPDSPLHF.